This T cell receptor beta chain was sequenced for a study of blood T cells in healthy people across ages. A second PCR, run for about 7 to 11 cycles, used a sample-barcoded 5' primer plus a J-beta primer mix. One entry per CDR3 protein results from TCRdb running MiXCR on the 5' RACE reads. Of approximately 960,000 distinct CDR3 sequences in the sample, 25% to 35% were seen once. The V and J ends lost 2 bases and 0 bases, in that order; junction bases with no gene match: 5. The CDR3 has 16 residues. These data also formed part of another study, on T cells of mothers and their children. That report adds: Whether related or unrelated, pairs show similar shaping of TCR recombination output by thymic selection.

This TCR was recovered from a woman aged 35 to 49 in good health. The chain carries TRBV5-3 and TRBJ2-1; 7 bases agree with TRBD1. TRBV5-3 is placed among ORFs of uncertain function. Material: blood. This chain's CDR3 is CARSFDRAHSYNEQFF. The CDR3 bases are TGTGCCAGAAGCTTCGACAGGGCCCACTCCTACAATGAGCAGTTCTTC.